Listed here are 32 T cell receptor beta chains from one sample, sequenced in a study of technical replicates of blood from a handful of donors. The protocol was immunoSEQ multiplex PCR, while the TCRdb copy is restricted to in-frame clones and leaves out a portion. In the table there are roughly 15,000 clones, 82% of which are singletons. Sequenced material: PBMCs. These receptors all come from a human donor in good health. Some clones in this sample may be carry-over from other donors' samples.

V usage is TRBV5-1 and J usage is TRBJ2-3; TRBD1 is a possible D gene (6 bases). Trimming took 7 bases from V and 0 from J, leaving 12 bases between them. This CDR3 spans 14 amino acids. CDR1 and CDR2 (germline): SGHRS, YFSETQ. CDR3 DNA sequence: TGCGCCAGCGTAAGACAGGAGAGCACAGATACGCAGTATTTT. This encodes CASVRQESTDTQYF.

For the CDR3, the DNA is TGCGCCAGCAGCTTCGAAGGACAGGGTCCCAACGAGCAGTACTTC. As protein: CASSFEGQGPNEQYF. The genes are TRBV5-1 and TRBJ2-7, with 8 bases that match TRBD1. Germline CDR1 and CDR2: SGHRS and YFSETQ. Trimming at V came to 2 bases and at J to 5 bases, leaving 9 bases not matched to a gene. The CDR3 has 15 residues.

The CDR3 coding sequence is TGCGCCAGCAGTGATCGACAGGGCACAGATACGCAGTATTTT. Translating it yields CASSDRQGTDTQYF. This chain connects TRBV10-1 to TRBJ2-3; maybe TRBD1 (6 bases). Germline assignment: CDR1 WNHNN and CDR2 SYGVQD (reference sequence). This CDR3 contains 14 residues. Trimming pared 3 bases from V and 1 base from J, leaving 8 bases between.

This clone occurred a few times. The chain employs TRBV28 and TRBJ2-6, with D hard to call. The CDR3 loop spans 15 amino acids. Trimming took 3 bases from V and 3 from J, leaving 9 bases between them. Germline values: CDR1 MDHEN, CDR2 SYDVKM. As DNA, the CDR3 is TGTGCCAGCAGTTTTCCGGGTGGTGGGGCCAACGTCCTGACTTTC. It encodes CASSFPGGGANVLTF.

The chain recombines TRBV5-4 with TRBJ2-2; 8 bases fit TRBD2. This CDR3 region has 16 residues. CDR1 SGHNT and CDR2 YYREEE come from the germline V gene (reference sequence). V lost 0 bases to trimming and J lost 9 bases; unmatched junction nucleotides: 10. Here the CDR3 reads CASSLAGKRETRELFF. The CDR3 coding sequence is TGTGCCAGCAGCTTGGCCGGGAAGCGGGAGACCAGGGAGCTGTTTTTT.

The V call is TRBV30, the J call TRBJ1-2; D is ambiguous. Germline-derived CDR1 and CDR2 are GTSNPN and SVGIG (reference sequence). The CDR3 is 12 residues long. The ends were cut back, 3 bases at V and 4 bases at J, with 9 bases in the middle. CDR3 in amino acids: CAWSVGFYGYTF. The CDR3 coding sequence is TGTGCCTGGAGCGTGGGCTTCTATGGCTACACCTTC. The whole variable domain, remainder taken from reference TRBV30 and TRBJ1-2, is SQTIHQWPATLVQPVGSPLSLECTVEGTSNPNLYWYRQAAGRGLQLLFYSVGIGQISSEVPQNLSASRPQDRQFILSSKKLLLSDSGFYLCAWSVGFYGYTFGSGTRLTVV.

This chain uses TRBV27 with TRBJ2-7; 10 nucleotides agree with TRBD2. V gave up 6 bases and J gave up 3 bases; unmatched junction bases: 11. The length of the CDR3 is 16 residues. CDR1 MNHEY and CDR2 SMNVEV come from the germline V gene (reference sequence). The CDR3 nucleotides are TGTGCCAGCAGACCCACCGGACTAGCGGAAGACTACGAGCAGTACTTC. This encodes CASRPTGLAEDYEQYF.

The chain uses TRBV5-6 and TRBJ1-3, with D possibly matching TRBD1 (6 bases). The germline V and J ends were trimmed by 4 bases and 2 bases, with 13 bases remaining between them. This CDR3 has 15 residues. Germline V gives CDR1 SGHDT, CDR2 YYEEEE. DNA for the CDR3: TGTGCCAGCAGCAGAGTCACAGGGACTGGAAACACCATATATTTT. This encodes CASSRVTGTGNTIYF.

In this sample, this clone turned up once. V usage is TRBV13 and J usage is TRBJ1-1; D ambiguous. The CDR3 contains 11 residues. CDR1 and CDR2 from the germline V gene are PRHDT and FYEKMQ (reference sequence). The ends were cut back, 7 bases at V and 3 bases at J, with 6 bases in the middle. In nucleotides, the CDR3 is TGTGCCAGCACGTTTTACACTGAAGCTTTCTTT. Protein product: CASTFYTEAFF.

The J gene is TRBJ2-1, the V gene TRBV10-1; 10 bases agree with TRBD2. From germline, CDR1 is WNHNN and CDR2 SYGVQD (reference sequence). Trimming removed 8 bases from V and 9 bases from J; junction bases left unmatched: 7. The CDR3 extends over 13 amino acids. CDR3 bases: TGCGCCAGCGGGGTAGCGGGAGGCGTTGAGCAGTTCTTC. It yields the protein CASGVAGGVEQFF.

J is TRBJ2-2 and V is TRBV7-3; unclear D gene. The V gene lost 5 bases and the J gene lost 4 bases, with 14 bases spanning the gap. The CDR3 is 15 amino acids. The V gene's germline CDR1 is SGHTA and CDR2 FQGTGA. DNA for the CDR3: TGTGCCAGCAGCACATCCCACGGCGGCACCGGGGAGCTGTTTTTT. It yields the protein CASSTSHGGTGELFF.

V gene TRBV5-1 combines with J gene TRBJ1-2; D gene unclear. Germline V CDR1 and CDR2: SGHRS, YFSETQ. This CDR3 contains 13 residues. Trimming left V 2 bases short and J 5 bases short, with 10 bases between. The CDR3 nucleotides read TGCGCCAGCAGCTTACAGACCTATTATGGCTACACCTTC. The encoded protein is CASSLQTYYGYTF.

The chain combines TRBV5-1 with TRBJ2-3; TRBD2 might be the D (6 bases). In germline, CDR1 is SGHRS, CDR2 YFSETQ. The V gene lost 7 bases and the J gene lost 0 bases, with 15 bases spanning the gap. The CDR3 consists of 15 residues. CDR3 coding DNA: TGCGCCAGCGTCCGGGGGAGCCCTAGCACAGATACGCAGTATTTT. Its translation is CASVRGSPSTDTQYF.

The chain couples TRBV5-1 to TRBJ2-7; D may be TRBD1 (6 bases). In germline, CDR1 is SGHRS, CDR2 YFSETQ. V lost 0 bases, J lost 5 bases, and 15 bases lay in between. The CDR3 spans 15 residues. CDR3 region: CASSLGQAESDEQYF. CDR3 DNA sequence: TGCGCCAGCAGCTTGGGACAGGCGGAGAGTGACGAGCAGTACTTC.

V usage is TRBV11-3 and J usage is TRBJ2-3, with 13 bases fitting TRBD2. J was trimmed by 7 bases and V by 5 bases; bases with no gene match: 9. Per germline, CDR1 SGHNT and CDR2 YENEEA. The CDR3 has 16 amino acids. CDR3 sequence (DNA): TGTGCCAGCAGCAAAGGACTAGCGGGAGTTGGAAATACGCAGTATTTT. Translation gives CASSKGLAGVGNTQYF. The full variable domain, rest sourced from reference TRBV11-3 and TRBJ2-3, is EAGVVQSPRYKIIEKKQPVAFWCNPISGHNTLYWYLQNLGQGPELLIRYENEEAVDDSQLPKDRFSAERLKGVDSTLKIQPAELGDSAVYLCASSKGLAGVGNTQYFGPGTRLTVL.

This chain uses TRBV4-2 with TRBJ2-5; 11 bases match TRBD2. The CDR3 length is 16 residues. With V trimmed by 0 bases and J by 5 bases, 5 bases remained unmatched. The germline V gene has CDR1 LGHNA and CDR2 YNFKEQ. CDR3: CASSQEILAGVETQYF. Here the CDR3 DNA reads TGTGCCAGCAGCCAAGAAATACTAGCGGGAGTGGAGACCCAGTACTTC.

The chain recombines TRBV18 with TRBJ2-1; 8 positions match TRBD2. V gave up 3 bases and J gave up 4 bases; unmatched junction bases: 8. The length of the CDR3 is 16 residues. CDR1 KGHSH and CDR2 LQKENI come from the germline V gene. CDR3 coding DNA: TGTGCCAGCTCACCTCCGGGACTAGGATTTTACAATGAGCAGTTCTTC. This codes for CASSPPGLGFYNEQFF.

The genes are TRBV11-2 and TRBJ2-2; D not certain. Germline CDR1 and CDR2: SGHAT and FQNNGV. The CDR3 extends over 15 amino acids. V was clipped by 3 bases and J by 2 bases, with 10 bases between them. The DNA of the CDR3 is TGTGCCAGCAGCTTTGGCACAGCTAACACCGGGGAGCTGTTTTTT. Protein product: CASSFGTANTGELFF.

This chain joins TRBV19 and TRBJ1-2; a weak D match, TRBD1 (6 bases). CDR1 and CDR2 from the germline V gene are LNHDA and SQIVND (reference sequence). The CDR3 length is 13 residues. V was clipped by 6 bases and J by 4 bases, with 12 bases between them. This CDR3 is CASRNRELYGYTF. The CDR3 DNA reads TGTGCCAGTAGGAACAGGGAACTCTATGGCTACACCTTC.

The V gene is TRBV5-6, the J gene TRBJ2-7; 7 bases agree with TRBD2. The CDR3 covers 13 residues. CDR1 and CDR2 (germline): SGHDT, YYEEEE. Unmatched junction bases numbered 1, after V lost 2 bases and J lost 2 bases. The DNA of the CDR3 is TGTGCCAGCAGCTTTCTAGCGGCCTACGAGCAGTACTTC. It specifies CASSFLAAYEQYF. The full variable domain, rest sourced from reference TRBV5-6 and TRBJ2-7, is DAGVTQSPTHLIKTRGQQVTLRCSPKSGHDTVSWYQQALGQGPQFIFQYYEEEERQRGNFPDRFSGHQFPNYSSELNVNALLLGDSALYLCASSFLAAYEQYFGPGTRLTVT.

CDR3 nucleotide sequence: TGCGCCAGCAGCTTGGGTGAGACAGATACGCAGTATTTT. Translation gives CASSLGETDTQYF. This chain connects TRBV5-1 to TRBJ2-3; unclear D gene. The V gene lost 0 bases and the J gene lost 3 bases, with 5 bases spanning the gap. Germline loops: CDR1 SGHRS, CDR2 YFSETQ. This CDR3 has 13 amino acids.

This clone was recorded a few times. The rearrangement joins TRBV27 to TRBJ1-1; D is perhaps TRBD1 (5 bases). Trimming removed 6 bases at V and 4 bases at J, with 12 bases between. The germline V gene encodes CDR1 MNHEY and CDR2 SMNVEV (reference sequence). The CDR3 spans 13 residues. The DNA for the CDR3 is TGTGCCAGCAGGGGGCCGGTCGGCACTGAAGCTTTCTTT. Its protein is CASRGPVGTEAFF.

This clone appeared once. V usage is TRBV18 and J usage is TRBJ2-4, with D maybe TRBD2 (6 bases). This CDR3 has 15 residues. Between the trimmed V and J ends, which lost 3 bases and 4 bases, there was a span of 13 bases. Per the germline V gene, CDR1 is KGHSH and CDR2 is LQKENI. The DNA for the CDR3 is TGTGCCAGCTCACCCGGGAGTGACAGAAAAAACATTCAGTACTTC. Protein sequence: CASSPGSDRKNIQYF.

The chain has TRBV19 and TRBJ1-1, with D possibly matching TRBD1 (5 bases). This CDR3 contains 15 residues. The V and J ends lost 7 bases and 1 base respectively, with 16 bases between them. Germline V gene data show CDR1 as LNHDA and CDR2 as SQIVND (reference sequence). The CDR3 nucleotides are TGTGCCAGTATCAACGCCGGCAGGGAGAACACTGAAGCTTTCTTT. This gives the protein CASINAGRENTEAFF. The full variable domain, completed using reference TRBV19 and TRBJ1-1, is DGGITQSPKYLFRKEGQNVTLSCEQNLNHDAMYWYRQDPGQGLRLIYYSQIVNDFQKGDIAEGYSVSREKKESFPLTVTSAQKNPTAFYLCASINAGRENTEAFFGQGTRLTVV.

There are a few counts of this clone. This chain links TRBV7-3 with TRBJ2-3; TRBD2 matches 7 bases. The germline V gene encodes CDR1 SGHTA and CDR2 FQGTGA. The CDR3 is made up of 15 amino acids. V lost 3 bases to trimming and J lost 4 bases; unmatched junction nucleotides: 7. The CDR3 sequence: CASSLAGVSSDTQYF. CDR3 DNA: TGTGCCAGCAGCTTGGCGGGAGTTAGCTCAGATACGCAGTATTTT.

This clone was found a few times. The J gene is TRBJ2-2, the V gene TRBV7-3; TRBD2 aligns across 11 bases. V lost 5 bases, J lost 1 base, and 0 bases stayed unmatched. The CDR3 is 15 residues long. Germline V gene sequence: CDR1 SGHTA, CDR2 FQGTGA. The CDR3 protein is CASSLAGGNTGELFF. In nucleotides, the CDR3 is TGTGCCAGCAGCCTAGCGGGGGGGAACACCGGGGAGCTGTTTTTT.

The V gene is TRBV27, the J gene TRBJ2-1; 10 bases are a match to TRBD2. Germline trimming cut 6 bases from V and 2 bases from J; bases unmatched to any gene: 4. The CDR3 consists of 15 residues. Looked up from germline, CDR1 is MNHEY and CDR2 is SMNVEV (reference sequence). Here the CDR3 reads CASRWTSGAYNEQFF. The CDR3 DNA is TGTGCCAGCAGGTGGACTAGCGGTGCCTACAATGAGCAGTTCTTC.

The V and J genes are TRBV5-6 and TRBJ2-1, with 10 nucleotides matching TRBD2. CDR1 and CDR2 from the germline V gene are SGHDT and YYEEEE. The CDR3 consists of 17 residues. Losses at the gene ends were 6 bases for V and 8 bases for J; bases not matched to a gene: 17. The DNA of the CDR3 is TGTGCCAGCATCGGGGGTGGAGCGGGAGGGCCCAGCGATGAGCAGTTCTTC. Amino acid sequence: CASIGGGAGGPSDEQFF.

The chain combines TRBV11-2 with TRBJ2-1, with D unclear. The CDR3 runs 13 residues. The V end was cut by 3 bases, the J end by 1 base, with 4 bases between. Per the germline V gene, CDR1 is SGHAT and CDR2 is FQNNGV. The CDR3: CASSFSSYNEQFF. Written as DNA, the CDR3 is TGTGCCAGCAGCTTTAGTTCCTACAATGAGCAGTTCTTC.

This clone was seen only once. This sequence joins TRBV30 and TRBJ2-4; TRBD1 might be the D (6 bases). The germline V gene has CDR1 GTSNPN and CDR2 SVGIG (reference sequence). Trimming pared 1 base from V and 10 bases from J, leaving 14 bases between. The CDR3 is 13 amino acids. The CDR3 reads CAWSAGTPLIQYF. CDR3 coding DNA: TGTGCCTGGAGTGCCGGGACACCCCTGATTCAGTACTTC.

V is TRBV14 and J is TRBJ2-7; D possibly corresponds to TRBD2 (7 bases). V dropped 1 base and J dropped 8 bases, with 12 bases sitting between them. The CDR3 consists of 13 residues. Germline V gene sequence: CDR1 SGHDN, CDR2 FVKESK. CDR3 sequence: CASSQVRGGKQYF. CDR3 coding DNA: TGTGCCAGCAGCCAAGTAAGGGGGGGTAAGCAGTACTTC.

The rearrangement links TRBV11-2 to TRBJ2-1; D is possibly TRBD2 (5 bases). Trimming removed 3 bases at V and 8 bases at J, with 20 bases between. The CDR3 covers 16 residues. Germline CDR1 and CDR2: SGHAT and FQNNGV. The CDR3 is CASSLSREIDIDEQFF. CDR3 bases: TGTGCCAGCAGCTTGTCACGGGAAATTGATATCGATGAGCAGTTCTTC.